These 18 T cell receptor beta chains share one sample of origin, sequenced in a study of blood T cell repertoires in COVID-19. The repertoire was sequenced with immunoSEQ multiplex PCR; TCRdb's copy has only in-frame clones and lacks some. Seen here are approximately 340,000 clones, over 70% observed once, and the top ten hold roughly 3%. The sequenced material came from peripheral blood. Receptor source: a man aged 25-45 years with active or convalescent COVID-19.

The V and J genes are TRBV6-4 and TRBJ2-2, with 14 bases identical to TRBD2. The CDR3 has 17 amino acids. Germline CDR1 MRHNA, CDR2 SNTAGT. V trimming: 7 bases; J trimming: 4 bases; junction bases outside the gene matches: 8. CDR3 coding DNA: TGTGCCAGCATCGGACTAGCGGGAGGTATGGTCACCGGGGAGCTGTTTTTT. This codes for CASIGLAGGMVTGELFF.

This chain connects TRBV4-2 to TRBJ1-3, with 9 bases matching TRBD1. Germline V lookup: CDR1 LGHNA, CDR2 YNFKEQ. Losses at the gene ends were 4 bases for V and 0 bases for J; bases not matched to a gene: 10. The CDR3 is made up of 18 amino acids. CDR3 DNA sequence: TGTGCCAGCAGCCCGTCGCTTTGGACAGGGGTCTCTGGAAACACCATATATTTT. Translation: CASSPSLWTGVSGNTIYF.

The J gene is TRBJ2-7, the V gene TRBV7-8; TRBD1 matches at 10 bases. V lost 2 bases to trimming and J lost 3 bases; unmatched junction nucleotides: 4. Germline CDR1 SGHVS, CDR2 FQNEAQ. The CDR3 is 15 residues long. The DNA for the CDR3 is TGTGCCAGCAGCTTAAGAAGGGACAGGGGCTACGAGCAGTACTTC. Amino acid sequence: CASSLRRDRGYEQYF.

The chain combines TRBV5-1 with TRBJ2-1, with no clear D. Per the germline V gene, CDR1 is SGHRS and CDR2 is YFSETQ. V lost 3 bases and J lost 7, with 8 bases in between. CDR3 length: 12 amino acids. CDR3 DNA sequence: TGCGCCAGCAGCTCCCCCCGGAATGAGCAGTTCTTC. As protein: CASSSPRNEQFF.

This clone was observed a handful of times. This rearrangement joins TRBV10-3 to TRBJ1-1, with 9 positions matching TRBD1. Germline V gene sequence: CDR1 ENHRY, CDR2 SYGVKD. CDR3 length: 16 residues. V gave up 2 bases and J gave up 5 bases; unmatched junction bases: 9. CDR3 loop: CAISEGQGTLGTEAFF. CDR3 sequence (DNA): TGTGCCATCAGTGAGGGACAGGGGACTTTGGGGACTGAAGCTTTCTTT.

The chain has TRBV2 and TRBJ1-6, with D perhaps matching TRBD1 (5 bases). Germline-derived CDR1 and CDR2 are SNHLY and FYNNEI. V lost 4 bases, J lost 0 bases, and 22 bases lay in between. This CDR3 spans 20 amino acids. CDR3 bases: TGTGCCAGCAGTGTTGAACAGGCGGGGATTTTTAGCTCCTATAATTCACCCCTCCACTTT. It is translated as CASSVEQAGIFSSYNSPLHF.

The rearrangement joins TRBV27 to TRBJ2-7; possibly TRBD2 for D (6 bases). Germline CDR1 reads MNHEY; CDR2 reads SMNVEV (reference sequence). The CDR3 has 14 amino acids. Deletions cut 6 bases from V and 1 base from J, with 13 bases between. CDR3 protein: CASSLKAGSYEQYF. The CDR3 DNA follows: TGTGCCAGCAGCCTCAAGGCGGGATCCTACGAGCAGTACTTC.

The chain joins TRBV4-3 to TRBJ2-1; 9 bases match TRBD2. Germline CDR1 reads LGHNA; CDR2 reads YSLEER. Trimming removed 4 bases from V and 4 bases from J; junction bases left unmatched: 23. This CDR3 is 21 amino acids long. The CDR3 loop reads CASSPASSSAGGLQQYNEQFF. As DNA, the CDR3 is TGCGCCAGCAGCCCTGCCTCCTCCTCAGCGGGGGGCCTCCAGCAATACAATGAGCAGTTCTTC.

Only one count was recorded for this clone. The chain employs TRBV24-1 and TRBJ2-1; D is uncertain. V was clipped by 2 bases and J by 6 bases, with 7 bases between them. In germline, CDR1 is KGHDR, CDR2 SFDVKD. The CDR3 length is 13 residues. DNA of the CDR3: TGTGCCACCAGTGATTCTCCAGGCAATGAGCAGTTCTTC. Protein: CATSDSPGNEQFF.

J is TRBJ1-3 and V is TRBV7-9; D is unresolved. V lost 2 bases, J lost 0 bases, and 14 bases lay in between. The CDR3 length is 17 residues. Germline CDR1 and CDR2: SEHNR and FQNEAQ (reference sequence). The CDR3 bases are TGTGCCAGCAGCTTAAAAGACCTGCGGGCCTCTGGAAACACCATATATTTT. This gives the protein CASSLKDLRASGNTIYF. Full variable domain (outside the CDR3, taken from reference TRBV7-9 and TRBJ1-3): DTGVSQNPRHKITKRGQNVTFRCDPISEHNRLYWYRQTLGQGPEFLTYFQNEAQLEKSRLLSDRFSAERPKGSFSTLEIQRTEQGDSAMYLCASSLKDLRASGNTIYFGEGSWLTVV.

The chain joins TRBV6-7 to TRBJ2-7, with D maybe TRBD1 (6 bases). TRBV6-7 is reported as an ORF; its role is uncertain. There are 14 residues in the CDR3. Deletions cut 11 bases from V and 6 bases from J, with 23 bases between. Here the CDR3 DNA reads TGTGCCTCCACCCCTTGGGGGCAGGACAGCGAGCAGTACTTC. Protein product: CASTPWGQDSEQYF.

This clone turned up a few times. The chain links TRBV4-3 to TRBJ1-1; D is ambiguous. Per the germline V gene, CDR1 is LGHNA and CDR2 is YSLEER. This CDR3 has 14 amino acids. With 5 bases removed from V and 1 base from J, the gap between germline ends came to 11 bases. The CDR3 loop reads CASSTLPENTEAFF. In nucleotides, the CDR3 is TGCGCCAGCAGCACCCTTCCAGAGAACACTGAAGCTTTCTTT.

V usage is TRBV4-2 and J usage is TRBJ1-2; unclear D gene. CDR1 and CDR2 (germline): LGHNA, YNFKEQ. V dropped 0 bases and J dropped 4 bases, with 9 bases sitting between them. The length of the CDR3 is 14 residues. Written as DNA, the CDR3 is TGTGCCAGCAGCCAAGATCGGACTCTCTATGGCTACACCTTC. As protein: CASSQDRTLYGYTF.

This chain uses TRBV5-4 with TRBJ2-5; perhaps TRBD2 as D (5 bases). The germline V gene encodes CDR1 SGHNT and CDR2 YYREEE (reference sequence). Between the trimmed V and J ends, which lost 6 bases and 4 bases, there was a span of 16 bases. The CDR3 loop spans 14 amino acids. The CDR3 reads CASTADRAGETQYF. The CDR3 DNA reads as TGTGCCAGCACCGCCGACCGGGCGGGAGAGACCCAGTACTTC.

The J gene is TRBJ2-5, the V gene TRBV15; 7 positions match TRBD2. V shed 0 bases and J 4 bases; nucleotides not matched to a gene: 5. The CDR3 consists of 15 residues. The germline V gene encodes CDR1 LNHNV and CDR2 YYDKDF (reference sequence). CDR3 loop: CATSRDQAGVETQYF. CDR3 bases: TGTGCCACCAGCAGAGATCAGGCGGGAGTAGAGACCCAGTACTTC.

The chain combines TRBV11-2 with TRBJ2-2; the D gene is possibly TRBD2 (5 bases). Trimming cost V 2 bases and J 3 bases, with 10 bases left between them. Per the germline V gene, CDR1 is SGHAT and CDR2 is FQNNGV. The CDR3 extends over 15 amino acids. The CDR3 reads CASSLQLDHTGELFF. In DNA, the CDR3 is TGTGCCAGCAGCTTACAACTAGATCACACCGGGGAGCTGTTTTTT.

The chain couples TRBV6-5 to TRBJ2-7, with TRBD2 identical over 8 bases. V gave up 0 bases and J gave up 3 bases; unmatched junction bases: 4. This CDR3 is built from 15 residues. CDR1 is MNHEY, CDR2 SVGAGI, per germline. CDR3 DNA sequence: TGTGCCAGCAGTTACTCGCCTAGCGGGTACTACGAGCAGTACTTC. Protein sequence: CASSYSPSGYYEQYF.

CDR3 DNA sequence: TGTGCCAGCAGCCAAGCCGACAGGGACACCGGGGAGCTGTTTTTT. This encodes CASSQADRDTGELFF. This rearrangement joins TRBV4-2 to TRBJ2-2; 7 positions match TRBD1. The V gene end was trimmed by 1 base and the J gene end by 3 bases; junction bases not matched to a gene: 2. The CDR3 length is 15 residues. Looked up from germline, CDR1 is LGHNA and CDR2 is YNFKEQ.